Listed below are T cell receptor beta chains from one sample, sequenced in a study of STAT5B mutations in CD4+ large granular lymphocyte leukemia. The assay was immunoSEQ multiplex PCR, and TCRdb's table has in-frame clones only and misses some. The data hold nearly 45,000 clones, with roughly 85% observed a single time. The sequenced material came from CD4+ T cells from blood buffy coats. The origin of the receptors is a human donor in good health. The CDR3 runs from the conserved cysteine through the conserved F or W. Fields, in order: J gene, D gene, V gene, clone size, CDR3 DNA, CDR3 protein. D genes are given only for firm matches. Some rows have no size entry. The others give once, few or many, or a class for an expanded clone.

J: TRBJ1-5; D: -; V: TRBV6-1; size: -; DNA: TGTGCCAGCCGCGGGGTTAGGAGCAATCAGCCCCAGCATTTT; CDR3: CASRGVRSNQPQHF
J: TRBJ1-5; D: -; V: TRBV30; size: -; DNA: TGTGCCTGGAGTGTGGGACATGGCAATCAGCCCCAGCATTTT; CDR3: CAWSVGHGNQPQHF
J: TRBJ1-2; D: -; V: TRBV6-5; size: -; DNA: TGTGCCAGCAGAGATTTTGGAGGACACTATGGCTACACCTTC; CDR3: CASRDFGGHYGYTF
J: TRBJ2-3; D: -; V: TRBV19; size: -; DNA: TGTGCCAGTACACCGGGTGACTCTAGCACAGATACGCAGTATTTT; CDR3: CASTPGDSSTDTQYF
J: TRBJ2-7; D: -; V: TRBV30; size: -; DNA: TGTGCCTGTACAGGGAAAGGGTCCTACGAGCAGTACTTC; CDR3: CACTGKGSYEQYF
J: TRBJ2-7; D: -; V: TRBV28; size: -; DNA: TGTGCCAGCAGTTTCCCCCAGGGTAGCAACGAGCAGTACTTC; CDR3: CASSFPQGSNEQYF
J: TRBJ2-3; D: TRBD2; V: TRBV30; size: -; DNA: TGTGCCTGGAGTGAAAAAACTAGCGGGAGAAGGACAGATACGCAGTATTTT; CDR3: CAWSEKTSGRRTDTQYF
J: TRBJ1-1; D: -; V: TRBV28; size: once; DNA: TGTGCCAGCAGTTCTCCCACTATTGAAGCTTTCTTT; CDR3: CASSSPTIEAFF
J: TRBJ2-5; D: TRBD1; V: TRBV5-1; size: -; DNA: TGCGCCAGCAGGTCGGGACACAAAGGGGACAGTCAAGAGACCCAGTACTTC; CDR3: CASRSGHKGDSQETQYF
J: TRBJ2-7; D: TRBD1; V: TRBV4-3; size: -; DNA: TGCGCCAGCAGCCAAGAGGGGACAGCCACTAATTACGAGCAGTACTTC; CDR3: CASSQEGTATNYEQYF
J: TRBJ2-5; D: -; V: TRBV5-1; size: -; DNA: TGCGCCAGCAGCTTGTTGGGGACGACGGGGGAGACCCAGTACTTC; CDR3: CASSLLGTTGETQYF
J: TRBJ1-6; D: -; V: TRBV30; size: -; DNA: TGTGCCTGGGACAGCCAAAATAATTCACCCCTCCACTTT; CDR3: CAWDSQNNSPLHF
J: TRBJ2-1; D: -; V: TRBV11-2; size: -; DNA: TGTGCCAGCAGCTTACGGATAGGTAGCGGAGACCGGGACAATGAGCAGTTCTTC; CDR3: CASSLRIGSGDRDNEQFF
J: TRBJ2-3; D: TRBD2; V: TRBV2; size: -; DNA: TGTGCCAGCAGTAATATTGGCGGGAGAACCGCCAGGAATACGCAGTATTTT; CDR3: CASSNIGGRTARNTQYF
J: TRBJ2-7; D: -; V: TRBV18; size: -; DNA: TGTGCCAGCTCACCAGGGTCGTCCTACGAGCAGTACTTC; CDR3: CASSPGSSYEQYF
J: TRBJ1-3; D: -; V: TRBV9; size: -; DNA: TGTGCCAGCAGCGCCACGATAGACAGCTTCTCTGGAAACACCATATATTTT; CDR3: CASSATIDSFSGNTIYF
J: TRBJ2-1; D: -; V: TRBV6-5; size: -; DNA: TGTGCCAGCAGTCGTGGGGGCTCCTACAATGAGCAGTTCTTC; CDR3: CASSRGGSYNEQFF
J: TRBJ1-3; D: -; V: TRBV2; size: -; DNA: TGTGCCAGCAGGGGGACGGCTGGAAACACCATATATTTT; CDR3: CASRGTAGNTIYF
J: TRBJ2-7; D: -; V: TRBV19; size: -; DNA: TGTGCCAGTAGTCCCGACCTACGCTACGAGCAGTACTTC; CDR3: CASSPDLRYEQYF
J: TRBJ2-7; D: -; V: TRBV5-1; size: -; DNA: TGCGCCAGCAGCTTGGCCGAGCGGGTTGGGGCCTACGAGCAGTACTTC; CDR3: CASSLAERVGAYEQYF
J: TRBJ2-3; D: -; V: TRBV7-6; size: once; DNA: TGTGCCAGCAGCTTAGGAAGAAACGGATACACAGATACGCAGTATTTT; CDR3: CASSLGRNGYTDTQYF
J: TRBJ1-2; D: -; V: TRBV21-1; size: -; DNA: TGTGCCAGCAGTGAAATACCCCTGGGATCTAACTATGGCTACACCTTC; CDR3: CASSEIPLGSNYGYTF
J: TRBJ1-1; D: -; V: TRBV6-5; size: -; DNA: TGTGCCAGCAGTTACCAGGGGAGCACTGAAGCTTTCTTT; CDR3: CASSYQGSTEAFF
J: TRBJ1-3; D: TRBD1; V: TRBV27; size: -; DNA: TGTGCCACCCCGGACAGGCGAAACACCATATATTTT; CDR3: CATPDRRNTIYF
J: TRBJ1-4; D: TRBD1; V: TRBV18; size: -; DNA: TGTGCCAGCTCACCGCCCGGGACAGGGGTTGAAAAACTGTTTTTT; CDR3: CASSPPGTGVEKLFF
J: TRBJ1-1; D: -; V: TRBV27; size: -; DNA: TGTGCCAGCAGTGCGCCGCGGGGCTTCGGGGGCACTGAAGCTTTCTTT; CDR3: CASSAPRGFGGTEAFF
J: TRBJ1-2; D: -; V: TRBV6-1; size: -; DNA: TGTGCCAGCATCCCCAAGGTTACTAACTATGGCTACACCTTC; CDR3: CASIPKVTNYGYTF